This T cell receptor (beta chain) came from a study of cytomegalovirus exposure and HLA in healthy donors. Across the study: Earlier, 150 million to 200 million T cells were analyzed, and some 120 million unique TCR beta sequences were found among them.

PCR involved 60 Vbeta and 13 Jbeta primers. Authors' methods: It was a later analysis that counted about 80 million unique TCR beta chains, of which 9.5 million to 14 million were shared. The assay was immunoSEQ multiplex PCR, and TCRdb's table has in-frame clones only and misses some. The DNA was the basis for D and trimming; V, J and clone size are from that table. The sample carries about 160,000 clones, approximately 85% recorded once. V lost 6 bases, J lost 7 bases, and 19 bases lay in between. This CDR3 has 14 residues. Germline-derived CDR1 and CDR2 are SGHTA and FQGNSA. This clone has only a few counts. Antigen: not known. Study findings and constraints: Reports described diagnosis of cytomegalovirus status by the classifier as highly specific and sensitive.

The TCR sequence derives from a man between 45 and 60 years old in good health and CMV-seropositive. The chain combines TRBV7-2 with TRBJ2-7, with a tentative D call TRBD2 (6 bases). The sample was PBMCs. CDR3 sequence: CASRSGAGGLEQYF. CDR3 coding DNA: TGTGCCAGCAGAAGCGGAGCGGGCGGACTGGAGCAGTACTTC.